This record looks at one TCR beta chain sequence and its context. This table comes from immunoSEQ multiplex PCR, and its TCRdb copy is limited to in-frame clones, with some not included. The table records some 1 million clones, about 76% of them present only once. The V and J ends lost 3 bases and 5 bases, in that order; junction bases with no gene match: 8. Germline V gene lookup returns CDR1 SGHTA and CDR2 FQGNSA. The CDR3 is 15 residues long. Free of recent acute infections or vaccinations, the donors were healthy HIV-negative adults. Every contributor of samples was a Caucasian grown-up residing in Nashville, Tennessee. The data originate from a study of shared clonotypes between healthy human individuals. Study at large: For every donor, three CD4 naive, three CD4 memory, two CD8 naive and one CD8 memory plates were used.

This TCR derives from a man between 18 and 29 years old in good health. The gene calls are TRBV7-2 and TRBJ2-7; TRBD1 aligns across 9 bases. The specimen was memory CD4+ T cells sorted from blood. Subset meaning: CD45RA-negative fraction. CDR3 nucleotide sequence: TGTGCCAGCAGCTTTTCGGGACAGGGTTCCGACGAGCAGTACTTC. Protein: CASSFSGQGSDEQYF.